The 7 T cell receptor beta chains in this list originate from one sample, sequenced in a study of CD8 T cells in Susac syndrome. RNA, at roughly 0.45 to 1 ug, was reverse transcribed with random hexamers. TCRdb reprocessed the immunoSEQ multiplex PCR reads with MiXCR, giving one entry per CDR3 protein. Among about 300,000 distinct CDR3 sequences listed, approximately 90% were seen once. Specimen: CD8+ T cells from PBMCs. These receptors came from a human donor with multiple sclerosis.

This rearrangement joins TRBV4-3 to TRBJ2-2; 11 nucleotides line up with TRBD2. V lost 4 bases and J lost 2; bases outside the gene matches: 6. The CDR3 sequence is 17 residues long. Germline V gene sequence: CDR1 LGHNA, CDR2 YSLEER. CDR3 coding DNA: TGCGCCAGCAGCCTCGGGACTAGCGGAATAAACACCGGGGAGCTGTTTTTT. Protein: CASSLGTSGINTGELFF.

V gene TRBV7-9 combines with J gene TRBJ2-7; D is tentatively TRBD1 or TRBD2 (5 bases each). There are 15 residues in the CDR3. V lost 5 bases, J lost 2 bases, and 16 bases lay in between. Germline CDR1 and CDR2: SEHNR and FQNEAQ (reference sequence). The CDR3 bases are TGTGCCAGCAGCATCCGGGACCGCGCCGCCTACGAGCAGTACTTC. Translating gives CASSIRDRAAYEQYF.

This clonotype was observed a single time. This rearrangement joins TRBV7-6 to TRBJ2-7; D is perhaps TRBD1 or TRBD2 (5 bases each). The CDR3 totals 15 residues. Per the germline V gene, CDR1 is SGHVS and CDR2 is FNYEAQ. The V end was cut by 5 bases, the J end by 4 bases, with 18 bases between. The CDR3 nucleotides are TGTGCCAGCAGCCAAGAGGGGATGCCGAGGTACGAGCAGTACTTC. It encodes CASSQEGMPRYEQYF.

This chain joins TRBV4-1 and TRBJ2-6; D is ambiguous. This CDR3 is built from 17 residues. Trimming took off 1 base at V and 0 bases at J, with 10 bases between the two ends. Germline assignment: CDR1 MGHRA and CDR2 YSYEKL. CDR3 DNA: TGCGCCAGCAGCCAAGTTCCTCTAGACTCTGGGGCCAACGTCCTGACTTTC. Translated, it gives CASSQVPLDSGANVLTF.

The gene calls are TRBV20-1 and TRBJ1-5, with D tentatively TRBD1 (5 bases). V was cut by 3 bases and J by 3 bases, with 24 bases left in between. CDR1 and CDR2 from the germline V gene are DFQATT and SNEGSKA (reference sequence). The CDR3 contains 18 residues. Here the CDR3 DNA reads TGCAGTGCTAGCTGGTCAGGGCCACTTGCCTCGGACAATCAGCCCCAGCATTTT. Translated: CSASWSGPLASDNQPQHF.

This chain connects TRBV11-2 to TRBJ2-4; TRBD2 agrees at 7 bases. CDR1 and CDR2 (germline): SGHAT, FQNNGV. V trimming: 1 base; J trimming: 2 bases; junction bases outside the gene matches: 11. The CDR3 spans 18 residues. Here the CDR3 DNA reads TGTGCCAGCAGCTTAGTGTGGGAGGGCCCCCTCTCCAAAAACATTCAGTACTTC. This gives the protein CASSLVWEGPLSKNIQYF. Full variable domain (rest looked up from reference TRBV11-2 and TRBJ2-4): EAGVAQSPRYKIIEKRQSVAFWCNPISGHATLYWYQQILGQGPKLLIQFQNNGVVDDSQLPKDRFSAERLKGVDSTLKIQPAKLEDSAVYLCASSLVWEGPLSKNIQYFGAGTRLSVL.

J is TRBJ2-1 and V is TRBV12-3 or TRBV12-4, with 10 positions matching TRBD1. V shed 2 bases and J 9 bases; nucleotides not matched to a gene: 4. The CDR3 covers 14 residues. CDR3 bases: TGTGCCAGCAGTTTACGACAGGGGGCCGGTGAGCAGTTCTTC. Its protein is CASSLRQGAGEQFF.